In this sample, the clone carrying this TCR beta chain turned up a few times. Its antigen is still unknown. They got blood RNA out of unsorted whole blood and also pulled out germline DNA. Total RNA (around 500 ng) served as template for TCR beta cDNA synthesis primed by a constant-region primer. For TCR beta, libraries were produced by three nested multiplex PCR rounds using slightly modified ARM-PCR. TRBV1-TRBV30 forward primers paired with a C-beta reverse primer drove the first two PCR rounds, approximately 11 cycles each. Using its own MiXCR run on the multiplex PCR reads, TCRdb lists one record per CDR3 protein. Of about 350,000 distinct CDR3 sequences in the sample, approximately 64% were seen once. The sample originates from a study of tumor-infiltrating lymphocytes in primary liver carcinoma. Study overall: Patients were men and women aged 30 to 69 years. General study results and limits: Blood trailed tumors significantly in top-250-clone fraction (p = 0.039). Pairs of tumor regions overlapped more than tumor-adjacent and tumor-blood pairs did.

Trimming cost V 0 bases and J 6 bases, with 13 bases left between them. CDR1 and CDR2 (germline): GTSNPN, SVGIG (reference sequence). This CDR3 has 14 amino acids. The chain carries TRBV30 and TRBJ2-3; D might be TRBD1 (6 bases). The sequencing sample was made of peripheral blood. The receptor was derived from a man aged 40-55 years with primary liver carcinoma and hepatitis B virus infection. The CDR3 DNA sequence: TGTGCCTGGAGTGTAACAGGGCCCACGGATACGCAGTATTTT. This sequence encodes CAWSVTGPTDTQYF.